This TCR beta chain was sequenced for a study of T cell responses to AZD1222 COVID-19 vaccine (dated by TCRdb to the early 2020s). For the study in its entirety: Because spike-specific TCR depth and breadth did not differ between the two schedules, AZD1222 recipients who got a second dose at roughly 4 weeks were pooled with those who got a second dose at roughly 12 weeks. A total of about 240 trial participants underwent TCR sequencing, of whom 207 received two doses of AZD1222 and some 26 received two doses of the MenACWY control vaccine. Trial participants were enrolled into age subgroups of 18-55, 56-69 and 70-plus years, which contained 148, 28 and 57 TCR-sequenced participants, respectively. The investigation overall reported the following: After two AZD1222 doses, spike-specific TCR breadth and depth were significantly higher than at day 0 and than in MenACWY recipients. CD4 TCRs associated with the vaccine covered the entire spike protein, and the dominant responses were in regions 160-218 and 743-854. Conclusions about previously exposed vaccinees are limited, since just six or seven AZD1222 recipients were seropositive for SARS-CoV-2 at baseline. Because no samples from the day 14 peak response were available, repertoires could be characterized only after the peak T cell response. Epitopes outside the regions mutated in the B.1.351 and B.1.1.7 variants were reportedly recognized by nearly half of the unique spike-specific TCRs. Participants were mostly white British, with more females than males. The authors suggested clonal diversity may have been underestimated. The 56-69-year group was small, and its depth increase did not reach significance, likely because of low power.

The CDR3 regions of human TCRbeta chains were subjected to immunosequencing. The paper's data handling went like this. TCRs in the repertoires were compared against a reference library of SARS-CoV-2-specific TCRs that had been generated with the MIRA antigen-specificity platform. Breadth meant the fraction of unique TCRs that were SARS-CoV-2-associated, whereas depth meant the fraction of total T cells that were SARS-CoV-2-associated. Using the MIRA data, every spike-specific TCR was mapped to the spike region that the TCR reacted to and assigned to either a CD4 or a CD8 class. Log10-transformed breadth and depth values were compared by one-way ANOVA with Sidak's multiple comparisons tests. The source is immuneACCESS, and TCRdb retained only in-frame sequences with V and J called. Part of the clones is not carried over; for the studies checked, unresolved V genes explain less than half of this, and the remainder is unexplained. D and trimming come from the DNA, and the V and J calls and clone size come from that table. In all, the sample holds roughly 91,000 clones, and over 85% of those were seen once. Around 3% of the sample rests with the top ten.

To note about this clone: Which antigen it targets is not known. Within one base of it there is no much larger clone, and no base qualities were kept.

The meaning of the sample's time point label: baseline before first vaccination. The vaccinee samples were drawn from two UK trials, COV001 and COV002, one of which was a single-blind randomized controlled phase 2/3 trial testing AZD1222 (ChAdOx1 nCoV-19) in healthy adults. For TCRbeta chain sequencing, PBMC samples were collected from trial participants at day 0 and at day 28 after the second dose. The CDR3 holds 15 amino acids from the cysteine to the phenylalanine. Just CDR3 DNA is preserved here, 45 bases in frame from base 1. CDR1 and CDR2 are read off the germline V gene as MNHEY and SVGAGI. Trimming removed 4 bases from V and 5 bases from J, leaving 12 bases between the germline ends.

The material sequenced was peripheral blood, taken on day 0 of AZD1222 vaccination. The receptor comes from an adult in good health. This chain is built from TRBV6-5 and TRBJ1-6; no D gene is confidently identified. The CDR3 is CASSSSDRHNSPLHF. The DNA sequence follows: TGTGCCAGCAGTTCCTCCGACCGCCATAATTCACCCCTCCACTTT.